This entry lists 20 T cell receptor beta chains sequenced from one sample in a study of T cell repertoires in cytomegalovirus infection (dated by TCRdb to between 2019 and 2020). TCRdb shows the sequencer as Illumina HiSeq 1500. TCRdb trimmed the raw reads at Q25, called clones with MiXCR and kept productive beta chains. Each CDR3 protein appears once, grouped with its most common genes and DNA. The sample contains approximately 700,000 distinct CDR3 sequences, 35% of them found a single time. The top ten clones comprise 2.5% to 3.5% of the sample. Sequenced input: PBMCs. The receptors stem from a human donor in good health (CMV status not recorded). Some clones in this sample may be carry-over from other donors' samples.

This clonotype showed up just a few times. V and J are TRBV6-4 and TRBJ2-1, with D tentatively TRBD1 or TRBD2 (7 bases each). The CDR3 extends over 15 amino acids. The germline V gene has CDR1 MRHNA and CDR2 SNTAGT. The V and J ends lost 8 bases and 2 bases respectively, with 16 bases between them. CDR3 sequence reads: CASRNRGGTYNEQFF. In DNA, the CDR3 is TGTGCCAGCCGAAACAGGGGAGGGACCTACAATGAGCAGTTCTTC.

This clonotype appeared many times. V is TRBV7-2 and J is TRBJ2-4, with 8 bases lining up with TRBD2. Germline V CDR1 and CDR2: SGHTA, FQGNSA. The CDR3 length is 16 residues. The V segment lost 1 base and the J segment 6 bases; nucleotides outside the gene matches: 8. The CDR3, as DNA: TGTGCCAGCAGCTTAGAAAAAGCGGGAGTGAGAAACATTCAGTACTTC. Its translation is CASSLEKAGVRNIQYF. The whole variable domain, filled in from reference TRBV7-2 and TRBJ2-4, reads GAGVSQSPSNKVTEKGKDVELRCDPISGHTALYWYRQSLGQGLEFLIYFQGNSAPDKSGLPSDRFSAERTGGSVSTLTIQRTQQEDSAVYLCASSLEKAGVRNIQYFGAGTRLSVL.

The chain recombines TRBV19 with TRBJ2-2; D unresolved. V was pared by 0 bases and J by 2 bases, with 7 bases between. This CDR3 region has 15 residues. CDR1 LNHDA and CDR2 SQIVND come from the germline V gene (reference sequence). CDR3 nucleotides: TGTGCCAGTAGTATAGACCATAGTAACACCGGGGAGCTGTTTTTT. Amino acids: CASSIDHSNTGELFF.

This clonotype was seen only a few times. The chain recombines TRBV20-1 with TRBJ2-3; 9 bases fit TRBD2. The J segment lost 2 bases and the V segment lost 0 bases, leaving 6 bases of the junction unmatched. Germline V CDR1 and CDR2: DFQATT, SNEGSKA (reference sequence). This CDR3 has 16 amino acids. The CDR3 loop is CSARDASGIYTDTQYF. The CDR3 bases are TGCAGTGCTAGAGATGCTAGCGGGATATACACAGATACGCAGTATTTT.

This clonotype showed up just a few times. This chain uses TRBV10-3 with TRBJ2-2; 9 nucleotides align to TRBD1. The CDR3 contains 16 residues. Looked up from germline, CDR1 is ENHRY and CDR2 is SYGVKD. Losses at the gene ends were 4 bases for V and 4 bases for J; bases not matched to a gene: 7. CDR3 amino acids: CAISGGTGLRTGELFF. In DNA form, the CDR3 reads TGTGCCATCAGTGGAGGGACAGGGCTACGCACCGGGGAGCTGTTTTTT.

The chain is built from TRBV7-2 and TRBJ2-7, with TRBD1 identical over 8 bases. The germline gives CDR1 SGHTA, CDR2 FQGNSA. The CDR3 has 15 residues. V shed 5 bases, J shed 0 bases, and the junction held 6 bases outside the gene matches. CDR3 residues: CASSPGQGSSYEQYF. The CDR3 coding sequence is TGTGCCAGCAGCCCAGGACAGGGTAGCTCCTACGAGCAGTACTTC.

The chain couples TRBV28 to TRBJ2-7, with 7 bases that match TRBD1. Trimming took 5 bases from V and 3 from J; bases not matched to a gene: 7. Germline V gene sequence: CDR1 MDHEN, CDR2 SYDVKM. The CDR3 has 14 amino acids. CDR3 sequence reads: CASSPRQGYYEQYF. In DNA form, the CDR3 reads TGTGCCAGCAGTCCTCGACAGGGTTACTACGAGCAGTACTTC.

The DNA of the CDR3 is TGTGCCAGCTCTGAACGACTAGCACATAGCACAGATACGCAGTATTTT. It specifies CASSERLAHSTDTQYF. J is TRBJ2-3 and V is TRBV27; TRBD2 agrees at 7 bases. V lost 8 bases, J lost 0 bases, and 11 bases stayed unmatched. The germline CDR1 and CDR2 sequences are MNHEY and SMNVEV (reference sequence). This CDR3 comprises 16 residues.

This clonotype occurred many times. The chain recombines TRBV6-6 with TRBJ1-1; 8 positions agree with TRBD1. The CDR3 totals 15 residues. CDR1 and CDR2 (germline): MNHNY, SVGAGI (reference sequence). The ends lost 2 bases at V and 4 bases at J; junction bases unmatched: 6. The CDR3 protein is CASSYAGGGGTEAFF. The CDR3 DNA is TGTGCCAGCAGTTACGCAGGGGGCGGCGGCACTGAAGCTTTCTTT.

Concerning this clonotype itself: In this CDR3 the conserved last residue, phenylalanine or tryptophan, is missing, so a read error is likely. V is TRBV4-1 and J is TRBJ1-2; the D gene is possibly TRBD1 (5 bases). Germline V lookup: CDR1 MGHRA, CDR2 YSYEKL. V gave up 4 bases and J gave up 5 bases, with 14 bases separating them. The CDR3 contains 14 residues. CDR3 sequence reads: CASSLLGTEYGYTL. CDR3 DNA: TGCGCCAGCAGCCTCTTAGGGACGGAATATGGCTACACCTTA.

The chain employs TRBV27 and TRBJ2-7; 9 bases line up with TRBD2. Trimming took 6 bases from V and 6 from J; bases not matched to a gene: 9. Germline assignment: CDR1 MNHEY and CDR2 SMNVEV (reference sequence). The CDR3 length is 14 residues. The chain's CDR3 is CASSPSGRNSEQYF. CDR3 nucleotide sequence: TGTGCCAGCAGCCCAAGCGGGAGGAACTCCGAGCAGTACTTC.

The sample holds one count of this clonotype. This chain links TRBV4-1 with TRBJ2-7; D may be TRBD2 (5 bases). Germline V gives CDR1 MGHRA, CDR2 YSYEKL. CDR3 length: 13 residues. The germline V and J ends were trimmed by 3 bases and 5 bases, with 11 bases remaining between them. Written as DNA, the CDR3 is TGCGCCAGCAGCCAGCTAGCTTCTCACGAGCAGTACTTC. This translates into CASSQLASHEQYF.

The sample holds many counts of this clonotype. This rearrangement joins TRBV12-3 or TRBV12-4 to TRBJ2-4; 8 positions match TRBD1. This CDR3 is built from 14 residues. V trimming: 4 bases; J trimming: 8 bases; junction bases outside the gene matches: 7. The CDR3 reads CASSSPQGADIQYF. The CDR3 coding sequence is TGTGCCAGCAGTTCACCCCAGGGGGCAGACATTCAGTACTTC.

This chain links TRBV28 with TRBJ2-4, with a possible D match to TRBD1 (5 bases). Trimming pared 4 bases from V and 11 bases from J, leaving 18 bases between. The CDR3 length is 14 residues. Germline CDR1 reads MDHEN; CDR2 reads SYDVKM. The CDR3 coding sequence is TGTGCCAGCAGTTCCCCCCAGACAGTCCCCTTTCAGTACTTC. It is translated as CASSSPQTVPFQYF.

The chain couples TRBV6-5 to TRBJ1-2, with 7 nucleotides matching TRBD1. Germline CDR1 MNHEY, CDR2 SVGAGI. The CDR3 spans 16 residues. With 6 bases clipped from V and 0 bases from J, the junction kept 10 bases outside the gene matches. Written as DNA, the CDR3 is TGTGCCAGCAGACCTTCTCAGGACAGGCCTAACTATGGCTACACCTTC. Translating gives CASRPSQDRPNYGYTF.

The chain is built from TRBV25-1 and TRBJ2-7, with 8 bases that match TRBD1. This CDR3 comprises 15 residues. V lost 5 bases to trimming and J lost 3 bases; unmatched junction nucleotides: 9. In germline, CDR1 is MGHDK, CDR2 SYGVNS. CDR3 in DNA: TGTGCCAGCAGTCCCAGGACAGGGCTAATCTACGAGCAGTACTTC. This codes for CASSPRTGLIYEQYF.

This clonotype was detected many times. The chain uses TRBV7-2 and TRBJ1-2; TRBD1 matches at 9 bases. Germline lookup yields CDR1 SGHTA and CDR2 FQGNSA. With 5 bases clipped from V and 7 bases from J, the junction kept 8 bases outside the gene matches. This CDR3 spans 14 amino acids. The CDR3 protein is CASSLTGTGSGYTF. Written as DNA, the CDR3 is TGTGCCAGCAGCCTGACCGGGACAGGGTCTGGCTACACCTTC.

The rearrangement joins TRBV29-1 to TRBJ1-1; D is perhaps TRBD1 (6 bases). The CDR3 has 13 amino acids. In germline, CDR1 is SQVTM, CDR2 ANQGSEA. The V and J ends lost 7 bases and 1 base respectively, with 13 bases between them. This chain's CDR3 is CSARGQPNTEAFF. The CDR3 DNA reads TGCAGCGCCCGAGGACAGCCGAACACTGAAGCTTTCTTT.

This clonotype was recorded many times. The chain uses TRBV28 and TRBJ2-1; 11 bases match TRBD2. CDR1 and CDR2 from the germline V gene are MDHEN and SYDVKM. The V and J ends lost 7 bases and 1 base, in that order; junction bases with no gene match: 6. The length of the CDR3 is 16 residues. This CDR3 is CASNLGLAESYNEQFF. The CDR3 DNA sequence: TGTGCCAGCAACCTGGGACTAGCGGAATCCTACAATGAGCAGTTCTTC.

Only a few counts were recorded for this clonotype. The gene calls are TRBV14 and TRBJ1-1; D not resolved. The V gene lost 2 bases and the J gene lost 11 bases, with 18 bases spanning the gap. The CDR3 spans 14 residues. CDR1 SGHDN and CDR2 FVKESK come from the germline V gene. In DNA form, the CDR3 reads TGTGCCAGCAGCCAATCAGGAGTGATTGGACGGGCTTTCTTT. Protein product: CASSQSGVIGRAFF.